This T cell receptor beta chain originates from a study of T cell repertoires in cytomegalovirus infection. Study results and caveats: In two of eight donors, the top clonotype was HLA-C-restricted CMV-specific.

Remarks on this clonotype: Its antigen remains unidentified.

Germline-derived CDR1 and CDR2 are SGHVS and FQNEAQ. The CDR3 runs to 15 residues. V was trimmed by 5 bases and J by 2 bases, leaving 14 bases between them. TCRdb called the reads again in MiXCR, with one record for every CDR3 protein. The sample shows about 740,000 distinct CDR3 sequences, around a third of them seen only once. The TCR comes from a human donor in good health (CMV status not recorded). Some clones in this sample may be carry-over from other donors' samples. Material: cultured PBMCs, obtained from culture after CMV antigen stimulation. The V gene is TRBV7-8, the J gene TRBJ2-3; D gene uncertain. Here the CDR3 reads CASSTRVPNTDTQYF. The CDR3 DNA reads TGTGCCAGCAGCACTCGAGTACCTAACACAGATACGCAGTATTTT.